Detailed here is one T cell receptor beta chain. These data originate in a study of blood T cell repertoires in COVID-19. In the study overall: Samples came from the United States, Italy and Spain, spanning acute and convalescent COVID-19. In each case, the material was cDNA or gDNA derived from T cells, B-cell-depleted T cells, or PBMCs.

V shed 6 bases, J shed 0 bases, and the junction held 12 bases outside the gene matches. CDR1 is MDHEN, CDR2 SYDVKM, per germline. The CDR3 is made up of 17 amino acids. As handled by the study authors: Using reference gene primer amplification, nucleated cell counts were estimated. Method: immunoSEQ multiplex PCR; TCRdb's copy keeps in-frame clones and lacks some. The DNA was the basis for D and trimming; V, J and clone size are from that table. The sample has 30,000 to 40,000 clones; over 70% are singletons. Sample: peripheral blood. This chain uses TRBV28 with TRBJ2-7; 9 bases agree with TRBD1. The sequence was collected from a man aged 65 to 79 with COVID-19, enrolled during active disease. In nucleotides, the CDR3 is TGTGCCAGCAGATCCGGGACAGGGTATCGTCTCTCCTACGAGCAGTACTTC. Translation gives CASRSGTGYRLSYEQYF.